The rows below give T cell receptor beta chains drawn from one sample of a study of post-analysis software for immune sequencing data. MiXCR, applied by TCRdb to the PCR reads, yields one record per CDR3 protein. Of about 260,000 distinct CDR3 sequences listed, 35% to 40% are singletons. The sample comprised blood. The receptors here all came from a girl aged 5-17 years with multiple sclerosis. CDR3s include the opening cysteine and the closing phenylalanine or tryptophan. The D gene is left open where the match is weak. Clone size is given for some rows only: seen once, a few or many times, or a class if the clone is expanded.

D gene	clone size	V gene	J gene	CDR3 DNA	CDR3 protein
TRBD2	many	TRBV15	TRBJ2-5	TGTGCCACCAGCAGGGCGGCGGGGGGCCAAGAGACCCAGTACTTC	CATSRAAGGQETQYF
TRBD1	-	TRBV20-1	TRBJ2-7	TGCAGTGCGGGACAGGGGGTTTACGAGCAGTACTTC	CSAGQGVYEQYF
-	-	TRBV7-8	TRBJ1-3	TGTGCCAGCAGCGCCTTCGGACAGATCTCTGGAAACACCATATATTTT	CASSAFGQISGNTIYF
-	few	TRBV5-1	TRBJ1-1	TGCGCCAGCAGCTTGGTCGGCCCGAACACTGAAGCTTTCTTT	CASSLVGPNTEAFF
-	-	TRBV13	TRBJ1-3	TGTGCCAGCAGTTCCGGACTCATCTCTGGAAACACCATATATTTT	CASSSGLISGNTIYF
-	-	TRBV7-2	TRBJ2-1	TGTGCCAGCAGCTTTGACCCCTACAATGAGCAGTTCTTC	CASSFDPYNEQFF
-	-	TRBV4-1	TRBJ2-6	TGCGCCAGCAGCCAAGTGGACATGGGGATATCTGGGGCCAACGTCCTGACTTTC	CASSQVDMGISGANVLTF
TRBD1	-	TRBV11-2	TRBJ1-2	TGTGCCAGCAGCCGGGACAGGGTGGGCACTGGCTACACCTTC	CASSRDRVGTGYTF
TRBD1	-	TRBV18	TRBJ2-5	TGTGCCAGCTCACCAACCGGGACAGTCCTAGTATGGGAGACCCAGTACTTC	CASSPTGTVLVWETQYF
TRBD1	once	TRBV13	TRBJ1-1	TGTGCCAGCAGCTGGGGACAGGGTATCCCTGAAGCTTTCTTT	CASSWGQGIPEAFF
-	-	TRBV6-1	TRBJ1-1	TGTGCCAGCATGCTAGGGGGGGCGGGCGAAGCTTTCTTT	CASMLGGAGEAFF
TRBD2	many	TRBV15	TRBJ2-5	TGTGCCACCAGCTGGACTAGCGGGAAAGAGACCCAGTACTTC	CATSWTSGKETQYF
-	-	TRBV29-1	TRBJ2-4	TGCAGCGCTCTAGGGTCTCTCTCGGCAGAGCAGTACTTC	CSALGSLSAEQYF
TRBD2	many	TRBV28	TRBJ2-1	TGTGCCAGCATCGTTAGCGGGGGTAGGGATGAGCAGTTCTTC	CASIVSGGRDEQFF
TRBD1	once	TRBV27	TRBJ2-7	TGTGCCAGCAAACCGGGACAGGGGTTTTACGAGCAGTACTTC	CASKPGQGFYEQYF
TRBD2	many	TRBV12-3/TRBV12-4	TRBJ2-5	TGTGCCAGCAGTCTAGGGACTAGCGGTATGAAAGAGACCCAGTACTTC	CASSLGTSGMKETQYF
-	many	TRBV14	TRBJ2-5	TGTGCCAGCAGCCATAGGAGCGCGGGGTACCAAGAGACCCAGTACTTC	CASSHRSAGYQETQYF
TRBD2	-	TRBV28	TRBJ2-7	TGTGCCAGCAGTGTCCCTTGGACGGGAGGTGATCACGAGCAGTACTTC	CASSVPWTGGDHEQYF
-	many	TRBV6-1	TRBJ2-3	TGTGCCAGCAGGGACGACAGTTCTCGAGCGACAGATACGCAGTATTTT	CASRDDSSRATDTQYF